The source of this T cell receptor beta chain is a study of beta chain features in type 1 diabetes. Across the study: Some 110,000,000 sorted cells were examined across all samples. The study, taken as a whole, reports: Within each of all four CD4+ subsets, Type 1 diabetes patients had TCRB CDR3s that were moderately but significantly shorter.

Germline V gene data show CDR1 as SNHLY and CDR2 as FYNNEI. The CDR3 is 14 amino acids. What was sequenced were expressed TCRB transcripts, since all of the isolated RNA had been reverse transcribed. Profiling relied on immunoSEQ multiplex PCR, and the TCRdb table lists in-frame clones only, not all of them. The sample consists of about 260,000 clones, about 71% of them appearing once. This clone is a singleton in its sample. The antigen remains undetermined. Compared with germline, one end of the junction differs, possibly owing to a read error. CD4+ cells of the naive, central memory, regulatory and stem cell-like memory types were sorted via CD45RO/CCR7/CD25/CD127/CD95/CD27. Purities in excess of 95% were seen in all sorted populations.

The sample taken for sequencing was naive CD4+ T cells from blood. This chain joins TRBV2 and TRBJ2-7; weak D call: TRBD1 (6 bases). The receptor comes from a man under 40 in good health. CDR3 residues: CASTIKAPGAGKHF. CDR3 in DNA: TGTGCCAGCACTATTAAGGCCCCAGGGGCAGGGAAGCACTTC.